What follows describes a single T cell receptor beta chain. Its antigen is currently unknown. The data were obtained in a study of T cells after yellow fever vaccination. Study-wide results and caveats: Weaker overall was a secondary response that nonetheless peaked faster, on day 5 versus 15. Researchers noted that a small share of clonotypes showed up in both CD4 and CD8 compartments. Most clones from primary vaccination resurfaced after the booster (96% CD4, 75% to 90% CD8).

Synthesis of TCR cDNA relied on 5'RACE template switching, which attached a universal primer site and UMIs. TCRdb re-called the 5' RACE reads through MiXCR, storing one row per CDR3 protein. The table has under 700,000 distinct CDR3 sequences, about a sixth seen once. Sequenced here: PBMCs, sampled 5 days after the first yellow fever vaccination. The TCR sequence derives from a young man who received the YFV17D yellow fever vaccine.

This CDR3 reads CASSAQGGNIQYF. CDR3 nucleotides: TGTGCCAGCAGTGCACAGGGGGGAAACATTCAGTACTTC. The rearrangement links TRBV2 to TRBJ2-4; 8 bases agree with TRBD1. This CDR3 comprises 13 residues. Trimming took 4 bases from V and 6 from J; bases not matched to a gene: 2. CDR1 and CDR2 from the germline V gene are SNHLY and FYNNEI.